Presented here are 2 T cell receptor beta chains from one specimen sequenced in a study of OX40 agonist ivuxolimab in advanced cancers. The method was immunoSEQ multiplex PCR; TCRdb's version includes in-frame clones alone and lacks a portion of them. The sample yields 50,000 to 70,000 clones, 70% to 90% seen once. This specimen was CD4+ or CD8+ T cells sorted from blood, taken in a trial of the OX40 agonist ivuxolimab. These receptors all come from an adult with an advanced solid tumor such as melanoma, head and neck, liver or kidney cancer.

DNA for the CDR3: TGTGCCAGCAGTGAAGAGGTCTTAAGGGCCAGGGGGGATGAAAAACTGTTTTTT. This encodes CASSEEVLRARGDEKLFF. The J gene is TRBJ1-4, the V gene TRBV2; 7 positions match TRBD1. Germline V CDR1 and CDR2: SNHLY, FYNNEI. The ends lost 1 base at V and 6 bases at J; junction bases unmatched: 14. The CDR3 consists of 18 residues. Based on the CDR3 plus reference TRBV2 and TRBJ1-4, the full variable domain is EPEVTQTPSHQVTQMGQEVILRCVPISNHLYFYWYRQILGQKVEFLVSFYNNEISEKSEIFDDQFSVERPDGSNFTLKIRSTKLEDSAMYFCASSEEVLRARGDEKLFFGSGTQLSVL.

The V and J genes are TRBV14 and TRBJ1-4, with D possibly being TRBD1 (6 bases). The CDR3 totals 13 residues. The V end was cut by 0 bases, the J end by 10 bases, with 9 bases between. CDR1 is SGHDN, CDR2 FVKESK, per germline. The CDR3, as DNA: TGTGCCAGCAGCCAAGAGCCGGGGGCAAAACTGTTTTTT. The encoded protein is CASSQEPGAKLFF.